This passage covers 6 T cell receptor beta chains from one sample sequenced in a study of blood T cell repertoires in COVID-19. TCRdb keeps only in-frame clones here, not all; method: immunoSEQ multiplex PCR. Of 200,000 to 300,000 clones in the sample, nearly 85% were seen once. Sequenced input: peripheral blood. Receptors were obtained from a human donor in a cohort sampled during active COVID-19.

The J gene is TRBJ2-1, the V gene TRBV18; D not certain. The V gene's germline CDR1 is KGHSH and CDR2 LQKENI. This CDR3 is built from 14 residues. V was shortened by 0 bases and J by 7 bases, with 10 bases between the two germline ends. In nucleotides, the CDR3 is TGTGCCAGCTCACCACCGTCTAGAAATAATGAGCAGTTCTTC. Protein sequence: CASSPPSRNNEQFF.

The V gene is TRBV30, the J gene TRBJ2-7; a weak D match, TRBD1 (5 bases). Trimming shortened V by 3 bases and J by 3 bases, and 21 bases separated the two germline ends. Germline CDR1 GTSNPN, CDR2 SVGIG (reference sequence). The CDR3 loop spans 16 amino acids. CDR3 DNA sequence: TGTGCCTGGAGCCCAACCCCTCCGACAGAAGTCTACGAGCAGTACTTC. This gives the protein CAWSPTPPTEVYEQYF.

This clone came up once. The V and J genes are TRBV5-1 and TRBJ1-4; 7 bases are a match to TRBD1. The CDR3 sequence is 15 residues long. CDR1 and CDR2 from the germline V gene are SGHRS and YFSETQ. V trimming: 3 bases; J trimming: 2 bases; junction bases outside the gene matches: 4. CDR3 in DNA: TGCGCCAGCAGCTCCGAGACAGGGACTAATGAAAAACTGTTTTTT. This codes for CASSSETGTNEKLFF. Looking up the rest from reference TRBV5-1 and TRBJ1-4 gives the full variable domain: KAGVTQTPRYLIKTRGQQVTLSCSPISGHRSVSWYQQTPGQGLQFLFEYFSETQRNKGNFPGRFSGRQFSNSRSEMNVSTLELGDSALYLCASSSETGTNEKLFFGSGTQLSVL.

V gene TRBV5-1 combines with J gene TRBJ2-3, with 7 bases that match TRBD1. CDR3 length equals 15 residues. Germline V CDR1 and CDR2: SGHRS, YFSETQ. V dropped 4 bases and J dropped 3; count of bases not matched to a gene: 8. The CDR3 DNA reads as TGCGCCAGCAGCCCACAGGGGCAACTGACAGATACGCAGTATTTT. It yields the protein CASSPQGQLTDTQYF. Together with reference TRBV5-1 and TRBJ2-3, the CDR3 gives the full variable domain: KAGVTQTPRYLIKTRGQQVTLSCSPISGHRSVSWYQQTPGQGLQFLFEYFSETQRNKGNFPGRFSGRQFSNSRSEMNVSTLELGDSALYLCASSPQGQLTDTQYFGPGTRLTVL.

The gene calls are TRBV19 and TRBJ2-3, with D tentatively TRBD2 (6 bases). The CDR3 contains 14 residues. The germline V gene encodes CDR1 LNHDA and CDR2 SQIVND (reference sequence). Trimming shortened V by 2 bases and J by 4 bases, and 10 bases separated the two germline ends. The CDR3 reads CASSILSGADTQYF. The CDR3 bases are TGTGCCAGTAGTATACTTTCGGGGGCAGATACGCAGTATTTT. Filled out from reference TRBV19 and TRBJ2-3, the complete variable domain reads DGGITQSPKYLFRKEGQNVTLSCEQNLNHDAMYWYRQDPGQGLRLIYYSQIVNDFQKGDIAEGYSVSREKKESFPLTVTSAQKNPTAFYLCASSILSGADTQYFGPGTRLTVL.

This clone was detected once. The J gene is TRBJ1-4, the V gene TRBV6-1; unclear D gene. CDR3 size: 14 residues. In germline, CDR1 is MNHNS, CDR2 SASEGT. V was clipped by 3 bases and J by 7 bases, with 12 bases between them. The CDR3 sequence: CASSDPLGGEKLFF. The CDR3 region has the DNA TGTGCCAGCAGTGACCCCCTGGGAGGTGAAAAACTGTTTTTT.